Described below is a single TCR beta chain sequence and its context. This sample stems from a study of blood T cell repertoires in COVID-19. In the study overall: In each case, the material was cDNA or gDNA derived from T cells, B-cell-depleted T cells, or PBMCs.

The data were produced by immunoSEQ multiplex PCR, yet TCRdb's version contains in-frame clones alone and is incomplete. The table shows around 100,000 clones, with over 80% occurring only once. The source of this sequence is an elderly man with acute or convalescent COVID-19. Specimen: peripheral blood.

For the CDR3, the DNA is TGCGCCAGCAGCGTAGGACAGGGGGCCTATGGCTACACCTTC. Translated: CASSVGQGAYGYTF. The chain couples TRBV5-1 to TRBJ1-2, with 11 nucleotides matching TRBD1. The CDR3 contains 14 residues. V was clipped by 4 bases and J by 4 bases; unmatched bases: 3. Germline CDR1 and CDR2: SGHRS and YFSETQ.